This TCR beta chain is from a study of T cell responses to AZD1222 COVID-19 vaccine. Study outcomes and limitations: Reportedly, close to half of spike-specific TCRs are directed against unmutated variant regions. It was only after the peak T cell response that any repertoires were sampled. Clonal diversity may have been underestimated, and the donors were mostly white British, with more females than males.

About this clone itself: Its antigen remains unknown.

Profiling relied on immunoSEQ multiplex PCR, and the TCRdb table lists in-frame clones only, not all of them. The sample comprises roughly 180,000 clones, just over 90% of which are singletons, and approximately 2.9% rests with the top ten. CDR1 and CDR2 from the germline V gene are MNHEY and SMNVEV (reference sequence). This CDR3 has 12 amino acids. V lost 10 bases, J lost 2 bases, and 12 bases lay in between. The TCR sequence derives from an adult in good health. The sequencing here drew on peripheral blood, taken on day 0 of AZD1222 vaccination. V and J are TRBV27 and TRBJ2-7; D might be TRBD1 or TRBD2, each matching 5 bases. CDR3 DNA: TGTGCCACCGGGACGTTTCCCTACGAGCAGTACTTC. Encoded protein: CATGTFPYEQYF.